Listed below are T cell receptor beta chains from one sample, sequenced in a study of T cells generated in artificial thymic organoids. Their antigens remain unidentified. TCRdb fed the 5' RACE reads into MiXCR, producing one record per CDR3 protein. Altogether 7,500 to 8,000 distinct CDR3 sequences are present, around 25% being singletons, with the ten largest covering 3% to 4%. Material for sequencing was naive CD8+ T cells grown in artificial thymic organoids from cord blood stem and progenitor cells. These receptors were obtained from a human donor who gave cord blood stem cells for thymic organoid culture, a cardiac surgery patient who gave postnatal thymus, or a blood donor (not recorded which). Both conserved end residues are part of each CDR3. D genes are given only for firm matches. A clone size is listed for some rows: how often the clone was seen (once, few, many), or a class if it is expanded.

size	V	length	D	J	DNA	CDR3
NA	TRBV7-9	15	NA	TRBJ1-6	TGTGCCAGCAGCTTCGGAGACAGTTATAATTCACCCCTCCACTTT	CASSFGDSYNSPLHF
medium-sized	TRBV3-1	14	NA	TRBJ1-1	TGTGCCAGCAGCCAGGTAGATATGAACACTGAAGCTTTCTTT	CASSQVDMNTEAFF
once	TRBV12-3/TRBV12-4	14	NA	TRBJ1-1	TGTGCCAGCAGCTTAGACAGTTCGAACACTGAAGCTTTCTTT	CASSLDSSNTEAFF
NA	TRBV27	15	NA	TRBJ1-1	TGTGCCAGCAGCGTTTACTGCCGCCGGGGCGCTGAAGCTTTCTTT	CASSVYCRRGAEAFF
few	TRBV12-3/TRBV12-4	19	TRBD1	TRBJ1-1	TGTGCCAGCAGTCCAACCCACCACAGGGGTTGGGGTTATAACACTGAAGCTTTCTTT	CASSPTHHRGWGYNTEAFF
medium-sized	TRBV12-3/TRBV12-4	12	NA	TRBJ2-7	TGTGCCAGCAGTTTAAACCGTTTCGAGCAGTACTTC	CASSLNRFEQYF
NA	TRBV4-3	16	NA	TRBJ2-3	TGCGCCAGCAGCCAACGGGTGGCACTTAGCACAGATACGCAGTATTTT	CASSQRVALSTDTQYF
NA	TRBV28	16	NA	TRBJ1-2	TGTGCCAGCACCTCTGGGACCGTGGGGCCCAACTATGGCTACACCTTC	CASTSGTVGPNYGYTF
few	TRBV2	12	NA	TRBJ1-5	TGTGCCAGCAGACCCCAGGGCCAGCCCCAGCATTTT	CASRPQGQPQHF
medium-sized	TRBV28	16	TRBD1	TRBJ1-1	TGTGCCAGCAGACCCGGGACAGGGCCCCCGAACACTGAAGCTTTCTTT	CASRPGTGPPNTEAFF
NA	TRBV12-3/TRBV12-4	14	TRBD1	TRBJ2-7	TGTGCCAGCAGTCGATGGACAGGGAGGAACGAGCAGTACTTC	CASSRWTGRNEQYF
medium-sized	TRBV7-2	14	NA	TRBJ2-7	TGTGCCAGCAGCTTAGCCTCACTTTCCTACGAGCAGTACTTC	CASSLASLSYEQYF
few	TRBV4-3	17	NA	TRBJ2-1	TGCGCCAGCAGCCAATTGTGTCCAGGCGTGGGGTACAATGAGCAGTTCTTC	CASSQLCPGVGYNEQFF
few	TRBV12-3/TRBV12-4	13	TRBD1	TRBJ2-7	TGTGCCAGCAGTTACAGGGGGTCCTACGAGCAGTACTTC	CASSYRGSYEQYF
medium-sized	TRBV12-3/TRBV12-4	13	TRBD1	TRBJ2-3	TGTGCCAGCTTACAGGGGTGGGGGGATACGCAGTATTTT	CASLQGWGDTQYF
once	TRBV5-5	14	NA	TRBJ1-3	TGTGCCAGCAGCCTTCGGACGGTCGGAAACACTATGTATTTT	CASSLRTVGNTMYF
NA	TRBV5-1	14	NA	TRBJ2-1	TGCGCCAGCAGGTCTGGCGGTTCCTACAATGAGCAGTTCTTC	CASRSGGSYNEQFF
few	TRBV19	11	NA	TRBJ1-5	TGTGCCGGCCAGGGAACTCAGCCCCAGCATTTT	CAGQGTQPQHF
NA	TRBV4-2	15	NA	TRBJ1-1	TGTGCCAGCAGCCAAGAATCGGCCGTGAACACTGAAGCTTTCTTT	CASSQESAVNTEAFF
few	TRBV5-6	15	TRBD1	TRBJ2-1	TGTGCCAGCAGCTCTCCGGGACAGGGCTTCAATGAGCAGTTCTTC	CASSSPGQGFNEQFF
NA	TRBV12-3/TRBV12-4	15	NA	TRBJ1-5	TGTGCCAGCAGTTTAGCGCAAGGGCTCAATCAGCCCCAGCATTTT	CASSLAQGLNQPQHF
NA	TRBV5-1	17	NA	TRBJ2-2	TGCGCCAGCAGCTCCCCCCCTAGCCCGCTAGTCCCGGGGGAGCTGTTTTTT	CASSSPPSPLVPGELFF
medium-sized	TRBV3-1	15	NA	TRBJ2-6	TGTGCCAGCAGCCGGTTTTGCTCTGGGGCCAACGTCCTGACTTTC	CASSRFCSGANVLTF
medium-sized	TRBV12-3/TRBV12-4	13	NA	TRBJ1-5	TGTGCCAGCAGTTTTTGGGGCAATCAGCCCCAGCATTTT	CASSFWGNQPQHF
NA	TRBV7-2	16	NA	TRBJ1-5	TGTGCCAGCAGCTTAGACAGGGAGTATAGCAATCAGCCCCAGCATTTT	CASSLDREYSNQPQHF
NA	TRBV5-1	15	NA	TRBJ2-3	TGCGCCAGCAGCTTCCGGGGGATCTGCACAGATACGCAGTATTTT	CASSFRGICTDTQYF
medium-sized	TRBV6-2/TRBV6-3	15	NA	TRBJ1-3	TGTGCCAGCGGCGGACGGCTCTCCTCTGGAAACACCATATATTTT	CASGGRLSSGNTIYF
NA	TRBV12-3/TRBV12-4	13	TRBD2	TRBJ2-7	TGTGCCAGCAGCCGCGGGGGGGCCCCCGAGCAGTACTTC	CASSRGGAPEQYF
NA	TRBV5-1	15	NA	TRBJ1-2	TGCGCCAGCAGCTTGGTTGCAGGGTCTATCTATGGCTACACCTTC	CASSLVAGSIYGYTF
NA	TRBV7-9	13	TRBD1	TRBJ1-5	TGTGCCAGCAGCCCAGGGGGCGGTCAGCCCCAGCATTTT	CASSPGGGQPQHF
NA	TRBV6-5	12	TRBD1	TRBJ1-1	TGTGCCAGCAGTTGGACAGGGGGTAAAGCTTTCTTT	CASSWTGGKAFF
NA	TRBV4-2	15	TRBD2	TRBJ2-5	TGTGCCAGCAGCCATGACTGCGCGGGGGTAGAGACCCAGTACTTC	CASSHDCAGVETQYF
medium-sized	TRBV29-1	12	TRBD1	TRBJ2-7	TGCAGCGTTTCAGGGGGCCCCTACGAGCAGTACTTC	CSVSGGPYEQYF
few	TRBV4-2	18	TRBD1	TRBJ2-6	TGTGCCAGCAGCCCGGACAGGGGATGTCTCTCTGGGGCCAACGTCCTGACTTTC	CASSPDRGCLSGANVLTF
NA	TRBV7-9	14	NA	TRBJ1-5	TGTGCCAGCAGCCCACACGGCCGCAATCAGCCCCAGCATTTT	CASSPHGRNQPQHF
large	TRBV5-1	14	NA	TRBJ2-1	TGCGCCAGCAGCTTGTGGCCAGGGCAGCGTGAGCAGTTCTTC	CASSLWPGQREQFF
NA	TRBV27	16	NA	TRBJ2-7	TGTGCCAGCAGTCCGTTTGAGGGCCTGAGCTCCTACGAGCAGTACTTC	CASSPFEGLSSYEQYF
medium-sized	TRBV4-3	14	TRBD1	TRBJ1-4	TGCGCCAGCAGCTTGTGGACAGGAGGGGAAAAACTGTTTTTT	CASSLWTGGEKLFF
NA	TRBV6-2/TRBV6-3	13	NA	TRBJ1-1	TGTGCCAGCAGTCCCGGTATGAGCACTGAAGCTTTCTTT	CASSPGMSTEAFF